A selection of T cell receptor beta chains follows, all from one sample in a study of CD8+CD57+ T cells in acquired aplastic anemia. TCRdb recomputed calls from the reads with MiXCR, one row per CDR3 protein. The repertoire holds some 410,000 distinct CDR3 sequences, with 65% to 80% as singletons. The material sequenced was sorted CD4+, CD8+, or CD8+CD57+ T cells (not recorded which) from PBMCs. These receptors all stem from a human donor in good health, serving as a control. The CDR3 runs from the conserved cysteine through the conserved F or W. Each record gives: clone size, D gene, V gene, CDR3 length, J gene, CDR3 protein, CDR3 DNA. D genes are given only for firm matches. Size is omitted from some rows. Given values are once, few, many or a class for expanded clones.

clone_size: many
d_call: TRBD1
v_call: TRBV29-1
cdr3_length: 14
j_call: TRBJ2-3
cdr3_aa: CSVTGTGRTDTQYF
cdr3_nt: TGCAGCGTAACCGGGACAGGGCGCACAGATACGCAGTATTTT

clone_size: .
d_call: TRBD1
v_call: TRBV10-2
cdr3_length: 14
j_call: TRBJ1-2
cdr3_aa: CASSEYAGGNGYTF
cdr3_nt: TGCGCCAGCAGTGAGTACGCAGGGGGCAATGGCTACACCTTC

clone_size: .
d_call: .
v_call: TRBV9
cdr3_length: 14
j_call: TRBJ1-2
cdr3_aa: CASSVEPVGEAFSF
cdr3_nt: TGTGCCAGCAGCGTAGAGCCCGTAGGGGAAGCTTTCTCCTTC

clone_size: .
d_call: .
v_call: TRBV11-2
cdr3_length: 16
j_call: TRBJ2-7
cdr3_aa: CASSIGWQWRFLEQYF
cdr3_nt: TGTGCCAGCAGCATTGGGTGGCAGTGGCGTTTCCTCGAGCAGTACTTC

clone_size: .
d_call: .
v_call: TRBV20-1
cdr3_length: 15
j_call: TRBJ2-2
cdr3_aa: CSASGIGKSPGELFF
cdr3_nt: TGCAGTGCTTCCGGTATCGGAAAGAGCCCCGGGGAGCTGTTTTTT

clone_size: many
d_call: TRBD1
v_call: TRBV7-2
cdr3_length: 15
j_call: TRBJ1-2
cdr3_aa: CASSSGYRGDYGYTF
cdr3_nt: TGTGCCAGCAGCTCAGGCTACAGGGGAGACTATGGCTACACCTTC

clone_size: .
d_call: .
v_call: TRBV11-2
cdr3_length: 15
j_call: TRBJ2-7
cdr3_aa: CASSPLGPGYYEQYF
cdr3_nt: TGTGCCAGCAGCCCCCTCGGGCCAGGGTACTACGAGCAGTACTTC

clone_size: many
d_call: .
v_call: TRBV4-1
cdr3_length: 17
j_call: TRBJ2-2
cdr3_aa: CASSRQDMGLNTGELFF
cdr3_nt: TGCGCCAGCAGCCGCCAGGACATGGGGCTAAACACCGGGGAGCTGTTTTTT

clone_size: .
d_call: TRBD2
v_call: TRBV20-1
cdr3_length: 15
j_call: TRBJ2-5
cdr3_aa: CSAKRSGALQETQYF
cdr3_nt: TGCAGTGCTAAACGTAGCGGGGCCTTACAAGAGACCCAGTACTTC

clone_size: .
d_call: .
v_call: TRBV19
cdr3_length: 14
j_call: TRBJ1-6
cdr3_aa: CASSTGRGDSPLHF
cdr3_nt: TGTGCCAGTAGTACTGGACGCGGGGACTCACCCCTCCACTTT

clone_size: once
d_call: .
v_call: TRBV7-2
cdr3_length: 15
j_call: TRBJ2-7
cdr3_aa: CASSLAAGQQTAPHF
cdr3_nt: TGTGCCAGCAGCCTAGCAGCGGGCCAACAAACAGCCCCACACTTC

clone_size: .
d_call: TRBD2
v_call: TRBV7-7
cdr3_length: 13
j_call: TRBJ2-1
cdr3_aa: CASSLSGVGEQFF
cdr3_nt: TGTGCTAGCAGCCTAAGCGGGGTGGGTGAGCAGTTCTTC

clone_size: .
d_call: .
v_call: TRBV10-2
cdr3_length: 13
j_call: TRBJ1-5
cdr3_aa: CATSQGGYQPQHF
cdr3_nt: TGCGCCACCTCGCAGGGCGGGTATCAGCCCCAGCATTTT

clone_size: few
d_call: .
v_call: TRBV12-3/TRBV12-4
cdr3_length: 15
j_call: TRBJ2-1
cdr3_aa: CASSFGVRSYNEQFF
cdr3_nt: TGTGCCAGCAGTTTTGGGGTTCGCTCCTACAATGAGCAGTTCTTC

clone_size: .
d_call: TRBD1
v_call: TRBV2
cdr3_length: 14
j_call: TRBJ2-1
cdr3_aa: CASSETGTNSEQFF
cdr3_nt: TGTGCCAGCAGTGAGACAGGGACAAACAGTGAGCAGTTCTTC

clone_size: .
d_call: .
v_call: TRBV2
cdr3_length: 14
j_call: TRBJ1-2
cdr3_aa: CANQDQRTDDGYTF
cdr3_nt: TGTGCCAACCAAGACCAAAGGACAGATGATGGCTACACCTTC

clone_size: many
d_call: .
v_call: TRBV7-6
cdr3_length: 15
j_call: TRBJ1-4
cdr3_aa: CASSYRESTNEKLFF
cdr3_nt: TGTGCCAGCAGCTACAGAGAATCAACTAATGAAAAACTGTTTTTT

clone_size: .
d_call: TRBD1
v_call: TRBV2
cdr3_length: 15
j_call: TRBJ1-5
cdr3_aa: CASSRDRARNQPQHF
cdr3_nt: TGTGCCAGCAGCCGGGACAGGGCACGCAATCAGCCCCAGCATTTT

clone_size: .
d_call: .
v_call: TRBV11-2
cdr3_length: 13
j_call: TRBJ1-2
cdr3_aa: CASSLGRGRSYTF
cdr3_nt: TGTGCCAGCAGCTTAGGTCGAGGAAGGAGCTACACCTTC

clone_size: .
d_call: TRBD1
v_call: TRBV5-6
cdr3_length: 15
j_call: TRBJ2-7
cdr3_aa: CASSRGQPSPDEQYF
cdr3_nt: TGTGCCAGCAGTAGGGGACAGCCATCCCCCGACGAGCAGTACTTC

clone_size: .
d_call: .
v_call: TRBV7-8
cdr3_length: 14
j_call: TRBJ2-1
cdr3_aa: CASSSRAVAYEQTF
cdr3_nt: TGTGCCAGCAGCTCGCGGGCCGTGGCCTATGAGCAGACCTTC

clone_size: .
d_call: TRBD2
v_call: TRBV5-1
cdr3_length: 16
j_call: TRBJ2-3
cdr3_aa: CASSLDMGGYTDTQYF
cdr3_nt: TGCGCCAGCAGCTTGGACATGGGGGGGTACACAGATACGCAGTATTTT

clone_size: few
d_call: .
v_call: TRBV27
cdr3_length: 15
j_call: TRBJ2-6
cdr3_aa: CASSYRGAGANVLTF
cdr3_nt: TGTGCCAGCAGCTACCGAGGGGCTGGGGCCAACGTCCTGACTTTC

clone_size: .
d_call: TRBD1
v_call: TRBV9
cdr3_length: 16
j_call: TRBJ2-6
cdr3_aa: CASSEATRGQGLFLTF
cdr3_nt: TGTGCCAGCAGCGAAGCTACGAGGGGGCAGGGGCTATTCCTGACTTTC

clone_size: .
d_call: .
v_call: TRBV7-2
cdr3_length: 15
j_call: TRBJ2-2
cdr3_aa: CASSLHGDITGEQFF
cdr3_nt: TGTGCCAGCAGCTTGCACGGTGATATCACGGGGGAGCAGTTTTTT

clone_size: .
d_call: TRBD2
v_call: TRBV5-1
cdr3_length: 13
j_call: TRBJ2-7
cdr3_aa: CASSLLAGGAQYF
cdr3_nt: TGCGCTAGCAGCCTACTAGCGGGGGGCGCGCAGTACTTC

clone_size: many
d_call: TRBD1
v_call: TRBV6-1
cdr3_length: 15
j_call: TRBJ2-7
cdr3_aa: CASTSQGASPLEQYF
cdr3_nt: TGTGCCAGCACCTCCCAGGGGGCTTCCCCTCTCGAGCAGTACTTC

clone_size: .
d_call: .
v_call: TRBV19
cdr3_length: 16
j_call: TRBJ1-3
cdr3_aa: CASSTEASRDLHSVYF
cdr3_nt: TGTGCCAGTAGCACTGAAGCTAGTCGGGACCTCCACTCTGTGTATTTT

clone_size: .
d_call: TRBD2
v_call: TRBV19
cdr3_length: 21
j_call: TRBJ2-3
cdr3_aa: CASREGCGDGTEGGAADTQYF
cdr3_nt: TGTGCCAGCAGAGAGGGGTGCGGGGACGGTACGGAGGGAGGGGCGGCAGATACGCAGTATTTT

clone_size: .
d_call: .
v_call: TRBV7-9
cdr3_length: 14
j_call: TRBJ1-1
cdr3_aa: CASSERGPDTQYFF
cdr3_nt: TGTGCTAGCAGCGAGCGGGGACCAGATACGCAGTATTTTTTT

clone_size: many
d_call: .
v_call: TRBV20-1
cdr3_length: 13
j_call: TRBJ2-7
cdr3_aa: CSARGAPIYEQYF
cdr3_nt: TGCAGTGCCCGAGGGGCACCCATCTACGAGCAGTACTTC

clone_size: .
d_call: TRBD1
v_call: TRBV7-2
cdr3_length: 15
j_call: TRBJ2-1
cdr3_aa: CASSHSDREKEDLFF
cdr3_nt: TGTGCCAGCAGCCACTCGGACAGGGAAAAGGAGGATTTGTTCTTC

clone_size: few
d_call: .
v_call: TRBV19
cdr3_length: 16
j_call: TRBJ1-2
cdr3_aa: CASSFDSELTNYGYTF
cdr3_nt: TGTGCCAGTAGTTTCGACAGCGAGCTTACTAACTATGGCTACACCTTC

clone_size: .
d_call: TRBD2
v_call: TRBV29-1
cdr3_length: 13
j_call: TRBJ2-7
cdr3_aa: CSASGDLNTEAFF
cdr3_nt: TGCAGCGCTAGCGGTGACCTGAACACTGAAGCGTTCTTT

clone_size: .
d_call: .
v_call: TRBV29-1
cdr3_length: 12
j_call: TRBJ1-1
cdr3_aa: CSVEGEGTEAFF
cdr3_nt: TGCAGCGTTGAAGGGGAGGGCACTGAAGCTTTCTTT

clone_size: few
d_call: TRBD1
v_call: TRBV29-1
cdr3_length: 14
j_call: TRBJ1-2
cdr3_aa: CSVPGQGIRDGYTF
cdr3_nt: TGCAGCGTTCCGGGACAGGGCATTCGGGATGGCTACACCTTC

clone_size: .
d_call: .
v_call: TRBV20-1
cdr3_length: 12
j_call: TRBJ2-7
cdr3_aa: CSARKQEYEQYF
cdr3_nt: TGCAGTGCTAGGAAGCAGGAGTACGAGCAGTACTTC

clone_size: .
d_call: TRBD1
v_call: TRBV2
cdr3_length: 15
j_call: TRBJ2-1
cdr3_aa: CASRADRGRDNEQFF
cdr3_nt: TGTGCCAGCAGGGCGGACAGGGGGCGCGACAATGAGCAGTTCTTC

clone_size: .
d_call: TRBD1
v_call: TRBV11-1
cdr3_length: 16
j_call: TRBJ1-2
cdr3_aa: CASSRVRTGGNYGYTF
cdr3_nt: TGTGCCAGCAGCAGAGTCCGGACAGGGGGGAACTATGGCTACACCTTC

clone_size: .
d_call: .
v_call: TRBV6-2/TRBV6-3
cdr3_length: 13
j_call: TRBJ1-1
cdr3_aa: CASSPRGNREAFF
cdr3_nt: TGTGCCAGCAGTCCCCGAGGGAATAGGGAAGCTTTCTTT

clone_size: .
d_call: .
v_call: TRBV7-9
cdr3_length: 15
j_call: TRBJ1-6
cdr3_aa: CASSLRGGPGYGYHF
cdr3_nt: TGTGCCAGCAGCTTACGGGGGGGGCCGGGCTATGGCTACCACTTT

clone_size: .
d_call: .
v_call: TRBV12-3/TRBV12-4
cdr3_length: 13
j_call: TRBJ2-3
cdr3_aa: CAISDQKGDTQYF
cdr3_nt: TGTGCCATCAGTGACCAAAAGGGCGATACGCAGTATTTT